The T cell receptor (beta chain) described here comes from a study of OX40 agonist ivuxolimab in advanced cancers. This clone was recorded a few times. Sequencing was performed with immunoSEQ multiplex PCR; in TCRdb, only in-frame clones are kept and a portion is missing. The sample has more than 80,000 clones; roughly 94% are singletons. The CDR3 has 16 amino acids. Per germline, CDR1 LGHNT and CDR2 FRNRAP. Trimming left V 4 bases short and J 10 bases short, with 20 bases between. The sequence derives from an adult with an advanced solid tumor such as melanoma, head and neck, liver or kidney cancer. The input for sequencing was CD4+ or CD8+ T cells sorted from blood, taken in a trial of the OX40 agonist ivuxolimab. The gene calls are TRBV12-5 and TRBJ1-6; D unresolved. Here the CDR3 DNA reads TGTGCTAGTGGTTCTCTGTCCCAGGACGTATTATCACCCCTCCACTTT. This codes for CASGSLSQDVLSPLHF. Using reference TRBV12-5 and TRBJ1-6 for the parts outside the CDR3, the full variable domain is DARVTQTPRHKVTEMGQEVTMRCQPILGHNTVFWYRQTMMQGLELLAYFRNRAPLDDSGMPKDRFSAEMPDATLATLKIQPSEPRDSAVYFCASGSLSQDVLSPLHFGNGTRLTVT.